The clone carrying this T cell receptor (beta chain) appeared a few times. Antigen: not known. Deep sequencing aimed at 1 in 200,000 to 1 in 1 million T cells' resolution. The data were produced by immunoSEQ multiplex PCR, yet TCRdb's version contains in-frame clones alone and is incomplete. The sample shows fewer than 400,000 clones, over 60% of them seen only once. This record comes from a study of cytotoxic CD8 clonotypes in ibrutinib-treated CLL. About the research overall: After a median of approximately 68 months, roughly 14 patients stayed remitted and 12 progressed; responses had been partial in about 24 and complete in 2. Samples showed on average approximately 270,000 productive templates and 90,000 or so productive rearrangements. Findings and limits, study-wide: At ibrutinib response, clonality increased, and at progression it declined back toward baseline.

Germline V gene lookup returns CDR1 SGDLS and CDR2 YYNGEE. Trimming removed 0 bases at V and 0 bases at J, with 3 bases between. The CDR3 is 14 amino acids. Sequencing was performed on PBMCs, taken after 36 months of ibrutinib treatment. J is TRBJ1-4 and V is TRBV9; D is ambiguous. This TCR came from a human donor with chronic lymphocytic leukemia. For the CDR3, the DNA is TGTGCCAGCAGCGTAGGGGCAACTAATGAAAAACTGTTTTTT. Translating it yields CASSVGATNEKLFF. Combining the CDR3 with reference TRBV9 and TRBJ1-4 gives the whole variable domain DSGVTQTPKHLITATGQRVTLRCSPRSGDLSVYWYQQSLDQGLQFLIQYYNGEERAKGNILERFSAQQFPDLHSELNLSSLELGDSALYFCASSVGATNEKLFFGSGTQLSVL.